Presented here are 26 T cell receptor beta chains from one specimen sequenced in a study of T cell responses to AZD1222 COVID-19 vaccine. The data were produced by immunoSEQ multiplex PCR, yet TCRdb's version contains in-frame clones alone and is incomplete. The repertoire holds fewer than 90,000 clones, with about 93% as singletons. The source material was peripheral blood, sampled 28 days after the second AZD1222 dose. The receptors derive from an adult who received the AZD1222 COVID-19 vaccine.

This sequence joins TRBV6-4 and TRBJ2-2; 7 positions match TRBD1. The CDR3 has 15 residues. Germline-derived CDR1 and CDR2 are MRHNA and SNTAGT. V lost 4 bases, J lost 5 bases, and 7 bases stayed unmatched. CDR3 amino acids: CASSVEGARTGELFF. The CDR3 DNA reads TGTGCCAGCAGTGTTGAGGGGGCGAGGACCGGGGAGCTGTTTTTT.

V is TRBV7-2 and J is TRBJ1-2; the D is unclear. V was pared by 1 base and J by 2 bases, with 8 bases between. This CDR3 spans 14 amino acids. Germline assignment: CDR1 SGHTA and CDR2 FQGNSA. CDR3 amino acids: CASSLVLQNYGYTF. Written as DNA, the CDR3 is TGTGCCAGCAGCTTAGTTTTGCAGAACTATGGCTACACCTTC.

The gene calls are TRBV9 and TRBJ2-7; 9 bases match TRBD2. J gave up 4 bases and V 0 bases, and 5 bases lay outside the gene matches. Per the germline V gene, CDR1 is SGDLS and CDR2 is YYNGEE. The CDR3 is 15 amino acids. DNA for the CDR3: TGTGCCAGCAGCGTAGGTTCTAGCGGGGTGTACGAGCAGTACTTC. Amino acid sequence: CASSVGSSGVYEQYF. The full variable domain, in which reference TRBV9 and TRBJ2-7 provide the parts outside the CDR3, is DSGVTQTPKHLITATGQRVTLRCSPRSGDLSVYWYQQSLDQGLQFLIQYYNGEERAKGNILERFSAQQFPDLHSELNLSSLELGDSALYFCASSVGSSGVYEQYFGPGTRLTVT.

The J gene is TRBJ2-1, the V gene TRBV11-3; 7 bases line up with TRBD2. Unmatched junction bases numbered 10, after V lost 4 bases and J lost 4 bases. The CDR3 totals 16 residues. Germline loops: CDR1 SGHNT, CDR2 YENEEA. The CDR3 protein is CASSSSGGGAYNEQFF. In DNA form, the CDR3 reads TGTGCCAGCAGCTCCAGTGGGGGGGGAGCATACAATGAGCAGTTCTTC.

This clone was seen a single time. The chain carries TRBV6-5 and TRBJ1-3, with unresolved D. Germline CDR1 is MNHEY and CDR2 is SVGAGI. Deletions cut 6 bases from V and 1 base from J, with 13 bases between. CDR3 length: 15 residues. In DNA form, the CDR3 reads TGTGCCAGCAGGCCCGCGGGTATATCTGGAAACACCATATATTTT. Residues: CASRPAGISGNTIYF.

The V gene is TRBV14, the J gene TRBJ1-3, with D uncertain. CDR1 SGHDN and CDR2 FVKESK come from the germline V gene. The CDR3 has 15 residues. Trimming pared 4 bases from V and 0 bases from J, leaving 10 bases between. Written as DNA, the CDR3 is TGTGCCAGCAGCCGTCTCGGGAACTCTGGAAACACCATATATTTT. Amino acids: CASSRLGNSGNTIYF.

The J gene is TRBJ1-1, the V gene TRBV7-9; D gene unclear. CDR3 length: 13 residues. The germline CDR1 and CDR2 sequences are SEHNR and FQNEAQ (reference sequence). Between the trimmed V and J ends, which lost 3 bases and 4 bases, there was a span of 9 bases. The CDR3 coding sequence is TGTGCCAGCAGCTTCGAGGAGGGCACTGAAGCTTTCTTT. Its protein is CASSFEEGTEAFF.

CDR3 DNA sequence: TGCGCCAGCAGCACGGACGGGGGTAATAGGGGCTACACCTTC. As protein: CASSTDGGNRGYTF. This rearrangement joins TRBV5-1 to TRBJ1-2; D perhaps matches TRBD1 (5 bases). This CDR3 is 14 amino acids long. CDR1 and CDR2 (germline): SGHRS, YFSETQ. V was clipped by 4 bases and J by 8 bases, with 18 bases between them.

V is TRBV7-3 and J is TRBJ2-2; 10 bases align to TRBD1. CDR1 is SGHTA and CDR2 is FQGTGA in the germline V gene. The CDR3 totals 17 residues. V was pared by 4 bases and J by 0 bases, with 5 bases of the junction left unmatched. CDR3 bases: TGTGCCAGCAGCTCGCGGACAGGGGGAGCGAACACCGGGGAGCTGTTTTTT. Amino acids: CASSSRTGGANTGELFF.

The chain carries TRBV4-2 and TRBJ1-3, with 9 bases identical to TRBD1. This CDR3 has 16 residues. Germline lookup yields CDR1 LGHNA and CDR2 YNFKEQ. Trimming took 4 bases from V and 1 from J; bases not matched to a gene: 5. DNA for the CDR3: TGTGCCAGCAGCCCATTACAGGGGGCTTCTGGAAACACCATATATTTT. Translating gives CASSPLQGASGNTIYF.

This clone is categorized as medium-sized. The chain joins TRBV15 to TRBJ1-5, with 8 bases fitting TRBD1. Germline assignment: CDR1 LNHNV and CDR2 YYDKDF (reference sequence). This CDR3 has 16 amino acids. J gave up 5 bases and V 0 bases, and 6 bases lay outside the gene matches. The CDR3 DNA is TGTGCCACCAGCAGAGATCGTCAGGGGGCTGATCAGCCCCAGCATTTT. Protein product: CATSRDRQGADQPQHF.

The chain links TRBV5-1 to TRBJ1-3; 7 bases align to TRBD1. The V gene end was trimmed by 0 bases and the J gene end by 0 bases; junction bases not matched to a gene: 6. Germline V gene sequence: CDR1 SGHRS, CDR2 YFSETQ. The CDR3 loop spans 17 amino acids. The CDR3, as DNA: TGCGCCAGCAGCTTGGCCCCGACAGGGCTCTCTGGAAACACCATATATTTT. Translated, it gives CASSLAPTGLSGNTIYF. The entire variable domain, with the rest obtained from reference TRBV5-1 and TRBJ1-3, is as follows: KAGVTQTPRYLIKTRGQQVTLSCSPISGHRSVSWYQQTPGQGLQFLFEYFSETQRNKGNFPGRFSGRQFSNSRSEMNVSTLELGDSALYLCASSLAPTGLSGNTIYFGEGSWLTVV.

The V and J genes are TRBV6-5 and TRBJ2-2; the match to TRBD2 covers 8 bases. The junction had 10 bases not matched to a gene; V was cut back by 9 bases and J by 7 bases. Germline V gives CDR1 MNHEY, CDR2 SVGAGI. CDR3 length: 14 residues. CDR3 region: CARRGTSVIGELFF. CDR3 sequence (DNA): TGTGCCAGGCGTGGGACTAGTGTCATCGGGGAGCTGTTTTTT.

This chain joins TRBV18 and TRBJ1-5; 7 positions agree with TRBD1. CDR3 length equals 15 residues. Germline V gene data show CDR1 as KGHSH and CDR2 as LQKENI. V lost 2 bases to trimming and J lost 7 bases; unmatched junction nucleotides: 8. CDR3 in DNA: TGTGCCAGCTCACCAGCCCGGACAGGTTTGCAGCCCCAGCATTTT. Its protein product is CASSPARTGLQPQHF.

The chain joins TRBV29-1 to TRBJ1-1, with D possibly being TRBD1 (6 bases). Germline lookup yields CDR1 SQVTM and CDR2 ANQGSEA. This CDR3 is built from 13 residues. The V end lost 4 bases, the J end lost 4 bases, and 13 bases lay between the germline ends. The CDR3: CSVANRASTEAFF. CDR3 coding DNA: TGCAGCGTTGCTAACAGGGCTAGCACTGAAGCTTTCTTT.

The V and J genes are TRBV3-1 (or the pseudogene TRBV3-2) and TRBJ2-7, with D unclear. This CDR3 has 11 amino acids. CDR1 is LGHDT, CDR2 YNNKEL, per germline (reference sequence). Trimming took 1 base from V and 10 from J, leaving 8 bases between them. This chain's CDR3 is CASSQANLQYF. The CDR3 nucleotides are TGTGCCAGCAGCCAAGCGAATCTACAGTACTTC.

The J gene is TRBJ1-1, the V gene TRBV18, with D perhaps TRBD1 (6 bases). V dropped 3 bases and J dropped 0 bases, with 11 bases sitting between them. The CDR3 is 15 amino acids. Germline CDR1 KGHSH, CDR2 LQKENI. The CDR3 here is CASSPNRDMNTEAFF. CDR3 DNA: TGTGCCAGCTCACCCAACAGGGATATGAACACTGAAGCTTTCTTT.

The chain employs TRBV2 and TRBJ2-1, with D tentatively TRBD1 (6 bases). This CDR3 has 11 residues. Germline-derived CDR1 and CDR2 are SNHLY and FYNNEI. Trimming removed 8 bases from V and 7 bases from J, with 9 bases in between. The CDR3 sequence: CASAQGNEQFF. The CDR3 DNA follows: TGTGCCAGCGCCCAGGGGAATGAGCAGTTCTTC. The full variable domain, with the rest looked up from reference TRBV2 and TRBJ2-1, is EPEVTQTPSHQVTQMGQEVILRCVPISNHLYFYWYRQILGQKVEFLVSFYNNEISEKSEIFDDQFSVERPDGSNFTLKIRSTKLEDSAMYFCASAQGNEQFFGPGTRLTVL.

The rearrangement joins TRBV2 to TRBJ2-3; D is perhaps TRBD2 (6 bases). This CDR3 region has 14 residues. V was shortened by 5 bases and J by 0 bases, with 9 bases between the two germline ends. Germline V gene data show CDR1 as SNHLY and CDR2 as FYNNEI. The CDR3, as DNA: TGTGCCAGCAGTCGACTAGTAAGCACAGATACGCAGTATTTT. Protein: CASSRLVSTDTQYF.

The chain couples TRBV27 to TRBJ2-7, with 12 bases matching TRBD2. The CDR3 length is 18 residues. V was pared by 5 bases and J by 7 bases, with 18 bases of the junction left unmatched. CDR1 is MNHEY, CDR2 SMNVEV, per germline (reference sequence). CDR3: CASSQRGLAGRYAEEQYF. The CDR3 region has the DNA TGTGCCAGCAGTCAAAGGGGACTAGCGGGTAGATACGCGGAGGAGCAGTACTTC.

This clone was counted a single time. V gene TRBV2 combines with J gene TRBJ1-2, with 8 positions matching TRBD1. CDR1 and CDR2 (germline): SNHLY, FYNNEI. Trimming at V came to 4 bases and at J to 12 bases, leaving 13 bases not matched to a gene. There are 14 residues in the CDR3. In DNA form, the CDR3 reads TGTGCCAGCAGTGGGCGGCGGGACAGGATAATTAACACCTTC. Protein sequence: CASSGRRDRIINTF. Complete variable domain (other parts from reference TRBV2 and TRBJ1-2): EPEVTQTPSHQVTQMGQEVILRCVPISNHLYFYWYRQILGQKVEFLVSFYNNEISEKSEIFDDQFSVERPDGSNFTLKIRSTKLEDSAMYFCASSGRRDRIINTFGSGTRLTVV.

This clone was counted a few times. The gene calls are TRBV6-6 and TRBJ1-6; D is unresolved. The CDR3 length is 15 residues. Germline assignment: CDR1 MNHNY and CDR2 SVGAGI (reference sequence). V was trimmed by 4 bases and J by 6 bases, leaving 13 bases between them. The CDR3 DNA reads TGTGCCAGCAGTTCGACCCCTACCACTAATTCACCCCTCCACTTT. Translated, it gives CASSSTPTTNSPLHF.

This chain links TRBV7-9 with TRBJ2-3; D possibly corresponds to TRBD2 (5 bases). Germline V gene sequence: CDR1 SEHNR, CDR2 FQNEAQ (reference sequence). This CDR3 contains 17 residues. The V end was cut by 1 base, the J end by 0 bases, with 14 bases between. The CDR3 is CASSLGRGPVSTDTQYF. The CDR3 DNA is TGTGCCAGCAGCTTAGGAAGAGGGCCGGTTAGCACAGATACGCAGTATTTT.

The chain employs TRBV3-1 (or the pseudogene TRBV3-2) and TRBJ2-7, with 8 bases that match TRBD1. V shed 4 bases, J shed 3 bases, and the junction held 11 bases outside the gene matches. Germline V CDR1 and CDR2: LGHDT, YNNKEL (reference sequence). The CDR3 runs to 16 residues. The chain's CDR3 is CASSLVRTGSYYEQYF. CDR3 nucleotides: TGTGCCAGCAGCCTAGTACGGACAGGGTCTTACTACGAGCAGTACTTC.

This clone was picked up a small number of times. The rearrangement joins TRBV18 to TRBJ1-1; TRBD1 agrees at 10 bases. The CDR3 is 15 amino acids. V trimming: 5 bases; J trimming: 4 bases; junction bases outside the gene matches: 7. Looked up from germline, CDR1 is KGHSH and CDR2 is LQKENI. The CDR3 sequence is CASSGTGDWGTEAFF. In DNA form, the CDR3 reads TGTGCCAGCTCAGGGACAGGGGATTGGGGCACTGAAGCTTTCTTT.

This chain joins TRBV3-1 (or the pseudogene TRBV3-2) and TRBJ1-2; no firm D call. The length of the CDR3 is 12 residues. V shed 5 bases and J shed 4 bases, with 8 bases lying between them. Germline lookup yields CDR1 LGHDT and CDR2 YNNKEL (reference sequence). CDR3 sequence reads: CASSSTGYGYTF. The CDR3 DNA is TGTGCCAGCAGCTCGACTGGCTATGGCTACACCTTC.